The present T cell receptor (beta chain) was sequenced within a study of T-cell memory formation after mild COVID-19. TCRdb processed the 5' RACE reads anew with MiXCR; each CDR3 protein has one entry. The sample has hundreds of thousands of distinct CDR3 sequences, around 17% seen once. Trimming pared 0 bases from V and 3 bases from J, leaving 11 bases between. The CDR3 is 15 residues long. The germline CDR1 and CDR2 sequences are MGHRA and YSYEKL. The sequence was collected from a man aged 18 to 30 who had mild COVID-19 (a few samples of this study predate the infection). Cell type and time point are not known. The V gene is TRBV4-1, the J gene TRBJ1-2; D gene unclear. Sequenced: PBMCs or a T cell subset sorted from them (not recorded which). CDR3 amino acids: CASSQDSRRYYGYTF. CDR3 nucleotides: TGCGCCAGCAGCCAAGATTCGCGACGGTACTATGGCTACACCTTC.